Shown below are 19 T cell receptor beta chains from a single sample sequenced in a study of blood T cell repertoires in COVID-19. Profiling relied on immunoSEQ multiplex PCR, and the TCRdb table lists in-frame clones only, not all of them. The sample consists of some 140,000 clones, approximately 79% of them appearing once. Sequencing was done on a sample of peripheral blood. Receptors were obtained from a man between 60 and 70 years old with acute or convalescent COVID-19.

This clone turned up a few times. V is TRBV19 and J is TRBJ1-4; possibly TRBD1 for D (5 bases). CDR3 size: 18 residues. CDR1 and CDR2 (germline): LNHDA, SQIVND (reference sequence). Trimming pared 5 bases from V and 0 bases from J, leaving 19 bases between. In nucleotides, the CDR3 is TGTGCCAGTAGTGGAAGGACACCGATCCCCGCAACTAATGAAAAACTGTTTTTT. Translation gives CASSGRTPIPATNEKLFF.

CDR3 DNA sequence: TGTGCCAGCACCCGACAGGGTTCAGATACGCAGTATTTT. Translated: CASTRQGSDTQYF. The rearrangement joins TRBV5-8 to TRBJ2-3, with 7 bases aligning to TRBD1. The CDR3 has 13 amino acids. CDR1 and CDR2 from the germline V gene are SGHTS and YDEGEE. The V segment lost 6 bases and the J segment 4 bases; nucleotides outside the gene matches: 5.

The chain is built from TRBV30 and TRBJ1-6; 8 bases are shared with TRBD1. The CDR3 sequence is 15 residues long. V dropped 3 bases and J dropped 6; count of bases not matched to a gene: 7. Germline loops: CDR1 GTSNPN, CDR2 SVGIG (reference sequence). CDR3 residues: CAWSPGTGSNSPLHF. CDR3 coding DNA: TGTGCCTGGAGCCCCGGGACAGGTTCTAATTCACCCCTCCACTTT.

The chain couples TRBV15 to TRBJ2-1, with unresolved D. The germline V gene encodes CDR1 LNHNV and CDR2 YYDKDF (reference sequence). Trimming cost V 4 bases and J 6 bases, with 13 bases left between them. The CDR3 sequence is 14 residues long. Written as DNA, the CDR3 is TGTGCCACCAGCATGGTGGCTAGTGCCAATGAGCAGTTCTTC. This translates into CATSMVASANEQFF.

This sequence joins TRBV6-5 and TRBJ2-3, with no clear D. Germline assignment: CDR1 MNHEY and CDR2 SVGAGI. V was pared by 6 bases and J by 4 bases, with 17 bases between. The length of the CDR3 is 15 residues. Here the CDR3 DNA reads TGTGCCAGCAGGGTTGGTTTCCTCGCGGCAGATACGCAGTATTTT. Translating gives CASRVGFLAADTQYF.

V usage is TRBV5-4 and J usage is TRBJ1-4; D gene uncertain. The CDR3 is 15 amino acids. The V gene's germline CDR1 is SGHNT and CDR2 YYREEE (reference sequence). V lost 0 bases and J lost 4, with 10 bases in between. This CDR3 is CASSLDGGGNEKLFF. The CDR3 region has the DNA TGTGCCAGCAGCTTGGACGGAGGTGGTAATGAAAAACTGTTTTTT.

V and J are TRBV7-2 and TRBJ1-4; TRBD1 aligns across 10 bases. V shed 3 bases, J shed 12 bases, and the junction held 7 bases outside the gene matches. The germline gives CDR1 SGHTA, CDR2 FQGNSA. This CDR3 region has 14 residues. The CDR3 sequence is CASSFRDRGSELFF. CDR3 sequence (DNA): TGTGCCAGCAGCTTCCGGGACAGGGGTTCGGAACTGTTTTTT.

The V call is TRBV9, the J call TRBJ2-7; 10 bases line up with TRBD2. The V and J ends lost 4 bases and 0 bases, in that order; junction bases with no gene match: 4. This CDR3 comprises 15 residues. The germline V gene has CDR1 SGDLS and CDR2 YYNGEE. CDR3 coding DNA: TGTGCCAGCAGCCCCACTAGCGGGATCTCCTACGAGCAGTACTTC. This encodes CASSPTSGISYEQYF.

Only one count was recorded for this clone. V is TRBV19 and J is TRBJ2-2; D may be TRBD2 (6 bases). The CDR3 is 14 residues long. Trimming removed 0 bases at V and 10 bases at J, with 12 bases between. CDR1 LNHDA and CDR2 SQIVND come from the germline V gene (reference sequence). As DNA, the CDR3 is TGTGCCAGTAGTATAGAGCGGGATAGTTCGGAGCTGTTTTTT. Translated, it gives CASSIERDSSELFF.

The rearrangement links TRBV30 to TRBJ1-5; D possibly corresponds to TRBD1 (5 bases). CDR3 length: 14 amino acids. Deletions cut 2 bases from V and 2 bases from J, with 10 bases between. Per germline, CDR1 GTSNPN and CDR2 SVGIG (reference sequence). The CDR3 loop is CAWSQGYRNQPQHF. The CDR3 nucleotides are TGTGCCTGGAGTCAGGGCTATCGCAATCAGCCCCAGCATTTT.

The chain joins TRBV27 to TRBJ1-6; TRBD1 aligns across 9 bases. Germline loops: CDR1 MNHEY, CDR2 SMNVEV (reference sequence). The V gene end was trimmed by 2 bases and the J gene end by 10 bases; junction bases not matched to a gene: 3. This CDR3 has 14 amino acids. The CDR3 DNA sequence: TGTGCCAGCAGTTTAGGGACAGGGAACTCACCCCTCCACTTT. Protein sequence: CASSLGTGNSPLHF.

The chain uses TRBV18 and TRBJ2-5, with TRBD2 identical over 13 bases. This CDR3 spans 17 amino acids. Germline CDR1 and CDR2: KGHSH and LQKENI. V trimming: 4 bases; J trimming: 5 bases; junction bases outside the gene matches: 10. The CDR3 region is CASSRYKGLAGIETQYF. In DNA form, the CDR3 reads TGTGCCAGCTCACGCTATAAGGGACTAGCGGGAATCGAGACCCAGTACTTC.

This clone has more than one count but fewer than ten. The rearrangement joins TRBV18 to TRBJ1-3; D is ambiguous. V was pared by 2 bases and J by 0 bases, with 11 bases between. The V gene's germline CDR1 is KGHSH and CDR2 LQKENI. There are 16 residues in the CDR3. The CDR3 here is CASSPNVVFSGNTIYF. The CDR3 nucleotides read TGTGCCAGCTCACCAAATGTAGTGTTCTCTGGAAACACCATATATTTT.

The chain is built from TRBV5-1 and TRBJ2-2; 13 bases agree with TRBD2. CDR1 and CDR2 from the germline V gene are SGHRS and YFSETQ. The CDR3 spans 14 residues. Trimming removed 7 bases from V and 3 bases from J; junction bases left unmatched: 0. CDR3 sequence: CASGLAGDTGELFF. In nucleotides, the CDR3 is TGCGCCAGCGGACTAGCGGGAGACACCGGGGAGCTGTTTTTT.

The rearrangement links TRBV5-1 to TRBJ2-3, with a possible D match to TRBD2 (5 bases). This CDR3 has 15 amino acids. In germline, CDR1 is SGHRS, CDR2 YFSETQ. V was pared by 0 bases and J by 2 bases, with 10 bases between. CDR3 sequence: CASSLEERITDTQYF. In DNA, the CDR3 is TGCGCCAGCAGCTTGGAGGAGCGGATCACAGATACGCAGTATTTT. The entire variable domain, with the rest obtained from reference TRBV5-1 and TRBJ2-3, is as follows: KAGVTQTPRYLIKTRGQQVTLSCSPISGHRSVSWYQQTPGQGLQFLFEYFSETQRNKGNFPGRFSGRQFSNSRSEMNVSTLELGDSALYLCASSLEERITDTQYFGPGTRLTVL.

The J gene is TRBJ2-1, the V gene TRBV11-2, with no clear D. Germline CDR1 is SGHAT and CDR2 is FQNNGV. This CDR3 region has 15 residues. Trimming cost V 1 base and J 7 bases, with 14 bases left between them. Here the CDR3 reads CASSLAVSGWNEQFF. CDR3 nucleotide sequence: TGTGCCAGCAGCTTAGCCGTCTCCGGGTGGAATGAGCAGTTCTTC.

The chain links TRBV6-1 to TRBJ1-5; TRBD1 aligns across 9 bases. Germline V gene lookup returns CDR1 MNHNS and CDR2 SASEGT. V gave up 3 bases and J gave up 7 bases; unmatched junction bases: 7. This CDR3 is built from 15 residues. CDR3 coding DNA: TGTGCCAGCAGTGAGCAGGGACAGGGTTTCCAGCCCCAGCATTTT. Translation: CASSEQGQGFQPQHF.

CDR3 nucleotide sequence: TGTGCCAGCAGTCCCCGCGGGGTAGCGAAGTCCGATACGCAGTATTTT. This encodes CASSPRGVAKSDTQYF. V and J are TRBV28 and TRBJ2-3; D perhaps matches TRBD2 (6 bases). The CDR3 loop spans 16 amino acids. Per germline, CDR1 MDHEN and CDR2 SYDVKM. The V and J ends lost 5 bases and 6 bases respectively, with 21 bases between them.

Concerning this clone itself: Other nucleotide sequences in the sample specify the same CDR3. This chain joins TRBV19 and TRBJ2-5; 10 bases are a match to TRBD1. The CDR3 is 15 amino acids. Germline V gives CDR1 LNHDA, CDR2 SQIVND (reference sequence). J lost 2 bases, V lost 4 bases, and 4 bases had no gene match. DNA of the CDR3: TGTGCCAGTAGTACGGGACAGGGGCCGCAAGAGACCCAGTACTTC. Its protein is CASSTGQGPQETQYF.